This entry is about one T cell receptor (beta chain). Which antigen it targets is not known. No much larger clone is present one base from it, and per-base qualities are unavailable. In Seattle, one collaborating source enrolled patients while the infection was active and tracked those patients longitudinally over the course of disease. Whole blood was collected in K2EDTA tubes by collaborating institutions according to the institutions' own protocols. Collaborator samples were shipped for TCRbeta analysis as frozen whole blood, isolated PBMCs, or DNA extracted from either sample type. The record originates from a study of blood T cell repertoires in COVID-19 (dated by TCRdb to the early 2020s). For the study in its entirety: Collaborator samples came from the United States, Italy and Spain and covered acute and convalescent phases of COVID-19. The prospective study material was composed of cDNA or gDNA derived from T cells, B-cell-depleted T cells, or PBMCs. The dataset comprised deeply sampled blood TCRbeta repertoires from subjects exposed to, actively infected with, or recovered from COVID-19. The repertoires were released in a freely available public database intended as a resource for research on the immune response to SARS-CoV-2. Samples came from the ongoing ImmuneRACE study (first 160 participants) plus 1,254 subjects from 6 global collaborators. A de-identified subject ID, COVID-19 status, age in years and sex were almost always included in the sample metadata. Where HLA class I and class II types were available, the types were taken from metadata supplied by the sample provider, not from assay-based typing.

TCRbeta CDR3 regions were amplified from genomic DNA using the immunoSEQ Assay, a bias-controlled multiplex PCR. Per the authors' processing: The number of nucleated cells in each sample was estimated from the amplification of reference gene primers within the assay. To quantify the absolute abundance of each unique TCRbeta CDR3 rearrangement, sequence reads were collapsed and filtered. For each sample, productive Simpson clonality was calculated by taking the square root of Simpson's diversity index across productive rearrangements. TCRdb took this table from immuneACCESS and kept in-frame rearrangements with V and J called. Such tables lack part of the clones; where checked against another copy, unresolved V genes explain under half of the gap, and the rest is unexplained. V, J and clone size are those of that table, while D and trimming were read from the DNA. For this sample there are 200,000 to 250,000 clones; roughly 80% appear just once. The leading ten clones occupy less than 9.5% of the sample.

Study-level results and caveats: Clinical and demographic metadata were provided uncurated, with the amount varying by source and participant.

CDR1 and CDR2 are read off the germline V gene (reference sequence) as LNHDA and SQIVND. The CDR3 has 14 amino acids, counting the end cysteine and phenylalanine. Here the CDR3 DNA is all that survives: 42 bases in frame from base 1. Germline trimming amounts to 4 bases on V and 5 bases on J, with 8 as the count of junction bases outside the gene matches. Recombination joined TRBV19 with TRBJ2-7, with 7 middle bases fitting TRBD2. The sequenced material came from peripheral blood. This clonotype was obtained from an elderly woman with COVID-19, enrolled during active disease. The DNA sequence is TGTGCCAGTAGTAGAAGGGAGGGCCGTAACGAGCAGTACTTC. Its translation reads: CASSRREGRNEQYF.